The clone carrying this T cell receptor (beta chain) was found many times. Universal primer sites and UMIs were introduced during 5'RACE template-switching synthesis of TCR cDNA. Each CDR3 protein is one row after TCRdb ran MiXCR on the 5' RACE reads. This table holds 30,000 to 40,000 distinct CDR3 sequences, approximately 6.6% found once. The CDR3 is 13 amino acids. The V gene's germline CDR1 is DFQATT and CDR2 SNEGSKA (reference sequence). The V gene end was trimmed by 6 bases and the J gene end by 4 bases; junction bases not matched to a gene: 4. The sample originates from a study of T cells after yellow fever vaccination. Overall study findings and caveats: Almost all vaccine-responding clonotypes went undetected in sorted memory subsets on day 0.

The sample consisted of PBMCs, either bulk or a sorted T-cell subset (CD4+, CD8+, memory, or dextramer-sorted; not recorded which), taken on the day of the first yellow fever vaccination. The chain couples TRBV20-1 to TRBJ2-1, with 9 bases aligning to TRBD2. This receptor was obtained from a young man who received the YFV17D yellow fever vaccine. CDR3 protein: CSAASGDYNEQFF. For the CDR3, the DNA is TGCAGTGCCGCTAGCGGGGATTACAATGAGCAGTTCTTC.